This T cell receptor beta chain appears in the sequencing data of a study of cytomegalovirus exposure and HLA in healthy donors. Study-wide points: In an earlier analysis, about 90% or about 30%: the productive usage of most TCR beta V segments. It was likely that a cluster of highly shared sequence variants was a sequencing artifact. Reportedly, HLA-A and HLA-B alleles of most subjects were accurately predicted from TCR beta. Several top significant clusters appeared, in a later analysis, to be linked to common viral pathogens.

Points on this clone: Antigen: not known.

V lost 0 bases, J lost 6 bases, and 12 bases lay in between. The CDR3 sequence is 15 residues long. Germline V gene lookup returns CDR1 SGDLS and CDR2 YYNGEE. Primers for the PCR totalled 60 Vbeta and 13 Jbeta. Libraries were prepared by immunoSEQ multiplex PCR; TCRdb keeps only in-frame clonotypes and omits some of them. Here the sample spans about 100,000 clones, roughly 78% being singletons. The sample taken for sequencing was PBMCs. The J gene is TRBJ2-2, the V gene TRBV9, with a tentative D call TRBD1 (5 bases). The clonotype originates from a woman in her thirties or forties in good health and CMV-seronegative. Here the CDR3 DNA reads TGTGCCAGCAGCGTAGGTGGGGCGCAAGCCGGGGAGCTGTTTTTT. It encodes CASSVGGAQAGELFF.